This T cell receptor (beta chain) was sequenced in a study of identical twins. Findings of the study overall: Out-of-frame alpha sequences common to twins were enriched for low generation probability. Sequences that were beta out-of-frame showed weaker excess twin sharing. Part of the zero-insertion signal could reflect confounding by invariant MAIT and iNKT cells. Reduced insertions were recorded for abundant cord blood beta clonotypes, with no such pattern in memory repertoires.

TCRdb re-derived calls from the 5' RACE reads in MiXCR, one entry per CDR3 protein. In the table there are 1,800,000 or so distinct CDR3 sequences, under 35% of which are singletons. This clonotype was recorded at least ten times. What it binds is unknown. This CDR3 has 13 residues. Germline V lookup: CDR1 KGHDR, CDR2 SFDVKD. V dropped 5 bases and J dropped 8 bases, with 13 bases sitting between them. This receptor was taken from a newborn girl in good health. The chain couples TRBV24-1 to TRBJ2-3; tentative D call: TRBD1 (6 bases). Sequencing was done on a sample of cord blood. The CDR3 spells CATSAGAPGTQYF. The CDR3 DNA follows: TGTGCCACCAGTGCAGGGGCACCCGGTACGCAGTATTTT.